These 18 T cell receptor beta chains were all obtained from the same sample, sequenced in a study of cytomegalovirus exposure and HLA in healthy donors. Both 60 Vbeta primers and 13 Jbeta primers went into the PCR. Measured with immunoSEQ multiplex PCR; TCRdb has only the in-frame clones, and not every one. This table has some 130,000 clones, roughly four fifths appearing once. The specimen sequenced was PBMCs. The source of these receptors is a woman aged 50 to 60 in good health and CMV-seropositive.

The chain couples TRBV29-1 to TRBJ2-1; D gene ambiguous. The germline CDR1 and CDR2 sequences are SQVTM and ANQGSEA. The CDR3 consists of 14 residues. With 4 bases removed from V and 0 bases from J, the gap between germline ends came to 10 bases. CDR3 bases: TGCAGCGTTGCTAGGCAGAGCTCCTACAATGAGCAGTTCTTC. It codes for CSVARQSSYNEQFF.

V and J are TRBV7-8 and TRBJ1-5; no definite D call. The CDR3 covers 12 residues. CDR1 and CDR2 (germline): SGHVS, FQNEAQ. The V and J ends lost 5 bases and 5 bases respectively, with 7 bases between them. DNA for the CDR3: TGTGCCAGCAGCCAGGTAGATCAGCCCCAGCATTTT. Its protein is CASSQVDQPQHF.

This clone was counted between two and nine times. V is TRBV5-1 and J is TRBJ2-7; 7 bases are shared with TRBD1. Germline CDR1 reads SGHRS; CDR2 reads YFSETQ. V lost 3 bases to trimming and J lost 0 bases; unmatched junction nucleotides: 3. The CDR3 spans 14 residues. The CDR3 here is CASSSQGNSYEQYF. The CDR3 DNA is TGCGCCAGCAGCTCACAGGGGAACTCCTACGAGCAGTACTTC.

V usage is TRBV5-8 and J usage is TRBJ2-2; 8 nucleotides line up with TRBD2. J was trimmed by 3 bases and V by 4 bases; bases with no gene match: 11. CDR1 SGHTS and CDR2 YDEGEE come from the germline V gene. The CDR3 loop spans 17 amino acids. Here the CDR3 DNA reads TGTGCCAGCAGCCGAGGAAGCGGGGGCCCTCACACCGGGGAGCTGTTTTTT. It codes for CASSRGSGGPHTGELFF.

The V and J genes are TRBV29-1 and TRBJ2-1; TRBD1 matches 7 bases. Looked up from germline, CDR1 is SQVTM and CDR2 is ANQGSEA. V shed 7 bases and J 6 bases; nucleotides not matched to a gene: 3. The CDR3 has 11 amino acids. The CDR3 loop is CSGRDSNEQFF. The CDR3 nucleotides are TGCAGCGGCCGGGACAGCAATGAGCAGTTCTTC.

The rearrangement uses TRBV5-4 and TRBJ1-2, with 8 nucleotides matching TRBD1. The V and J ends lost 3 bases and 6 bases, in that order; junction bases with no gene match: 7. The CDR3 runs 14 residues. CDR1 and CDR2 from the germline V gene are SGHNT and YYREEE (reference sequence). CDR3 loop: CASSSQGAYNGYTF. The CDR3 region has the DNA TGTGCCAGCAGCTCCCAGGGGGCCTATAATGGCTACACCTTC.

V and J are TRBV7-9 and TRBJ1-3; weak D call: TRBD1 (6 bases). The germline V and J ends were trimmed by 4 bases and 5 bases, with 9 bases remaining between them. In germline, CDR1 is SEHNR, CDR2 FQNEAQ (reference sequence). CDR3 size: 13 residues. CDR3 protein: CASSSGTRNTIYF. In nucleotides, the CDR3 is TGTGCCAGCAGCTCCGGGACAAGAAACACCATATATTTT.

The chain carries TRBV6-6 and TRBJ2-2; 7 bases match TRBD2. Looked up from germline, CDR1 is MNHNY and CDR2 is SVGAGI (reference sequence). V trimming: 6 bases; J trimming: 6 bases; junction bases outside the gene matches: 7. CDR3 size: 14 residues. The CDR3 DNA sequence: TGTGCCAGCAGGGAAGTTCGGGGGGCCGGGGAGCTGTTTTTT. Amino acids: CASREVRGAGELFF.

The chain uses TRBV2 and TRBJ2-3, with TRBD2 matching 11 bases. With 2 bases clipped from V and 0 bases from J, the junction kept 4 bases outside the gene matches. Germline V gene data show CDR1 as SNHLY and CDR2 as FYNNEI. The CDR3 spans 17 residues. CDR3 coding DNA: TGTGCCAGCAGTGAACTAGCGGGGGGTTCTAGCACAGATACGCAGTATTTT. This sequence encodes CASSELAGGSSTDTQYF.

The V call is TRBV7-8, the J call TRBJ2-7; TRBD2 agrees at 8 bases. This CDR3 has 14 amino acids. Trimming cost V 1 base and J 2 bases; bases outside gene matches: 1. The germline V gene has CDR1 SGHVS and CDR2 FQNEAQ. This CDR3 is CASSLDGGAYEQYF. For the CDR3, the DNA is TGTGCCAGCAGCTTAGACGGGGGGGCCTACGAGCAGTACTTC.

The rearrangement links TRBV30 to TRBJ2-1; the match to TRBD2 covers 11 bases. J gave up 1 base and V 8 bases, and 7 bases lay outside the gene matches. The CDR3 length is 15 residues. The germline V gene encodes CDR1 GTSNPN and CDR2 SVGIG (reference sequence). The CDR3 loop reads CAGSSGGPSYNEQFF. For the CDR3, the DNA is TGTGCCGGATCTAGCGGGGGGCCTTCCTACAATGAGCAGTTCTTC.

The gene calls are TRBV7-2 and TRBJ2-3, with TRBD2 matching over 7 bases. The V gene end was trimmed by 5 bases and the J gene end by 0 bases; junction bases not matched to a gene: 2. Germline V lookup: CDR1 SGHTA, CDR2 FQGNSA. The CDR3 runs to 14 residues. As DNA, the CDR3 is TGTGCCAGCAGCCCTAGCGGAAGCACAGATACGCAGTATTTT. It translates to CASSPSGSTDTQYF.

This clone was picked up a small number of times. The chain has TRBV5-1 and TRBJ2-3; weak D call: TRBD2 (6 bases). This CDR3 spans 15 amino acids. Germline CDR1 is SGHRS and CDR2 is YFSETQ. V dropped 3 bases and J dropped 2 bases, with 13 bases sitting between them. The CDR3 bases are TGCGCCAGCAGCTATGGAGGGGTAGACACAGATACGCAGTATTTT. Amino acid sequence: CASSYGGVDTDTQYF.

V is TRBV2 and J is TRBJ2-2, with 9 bases lining up with TRBD1. Per germline, CDR1 SNHLY and CDR2 FYNNEI. This CDR3 has 15 amino acids. V shed 3 bases, J shed 8 bases, and the junction held 7 bases outside the gene matches. CDR3 in amino acids: CASSETGQGIGELFF. The CDR3 DNA follows: TGTGCCAGCAGTGAGACAGGACAGGGGATTGGGGAGCTGTTTTTT.

This clone was seen a handful of times. The CDR3 region has the DNA TGTGCCAGCAGCTTAGGTGAGGCGAGGGAGCAGTACTTC. Protein sequence: CASSLGEAREQYF. The V gene is TRBV7-9, the J gene TRBJ2-7; D remains ambiguous. Germline-derived CDR1 and CDR2 are SEHNR and FQNEAQ (reference sequence). The CDR3 spans 13 residues. V lost 1 base to trimming and J lost 7 bases, with 11 bases between them.

The chain joins TRBV6-1 to TRBJ1-6; 10 bases agree with TRBD1. The germline V gene encodes CDR1 MNHNS and CDR2 SASEGT. J was trimmed by 7 bases and V by 4 bases; bases with no gene match: 10. This CDR3 region has 17 residues. CDR3 sequence: CASSVRRQGAGNSPLHF. The CDR3, as DNA: TGTGCCAGCAGTGTCCGCCGACAGGGGGCCGGGAATTCACCCCTCCACTTT.

The gene calls are TRBV19 and TRBJ2-7, with 13 bases fitting TRBD2. Germline lookup yields CDR1 LNHDA and CDR2 SQIVND (reference sequence). V dropped 6 bases and J dropped 7; count of bases not matched to a gene: 6. The CDR3 sequence is 14 residues long. Here the CDR3 DNA reads TGTGCCAGTAGATCCCAGGGACTAGCGGGGGAGCAGTACTTC. Translation: CASRSQGLAGEQYF.

The chain has TRBV30 and TRBJ1-2; no firm D call. Germline V gives CDR1 GTSNPN, CDR2 SVGIG (reference sequence). V lost 8 bases to trimming and J lost 0 bases, with 13 bases between them. The CDR3 consists of 13 residues. The CDR3 sequence is CAGEGLANYGYTF. CDR3 DNA: TGTGCCGGAGAGGGCCTAGCTAACTATGGCTACACCTTC. The full variable domain, in which reference TRBV30 and TRBJ1-2 provide the parts outside the CDR3, is SQTIHQWPATLVQPVGSPLSLECTVEGTSNPNLYWYRQAAGRGLQLLFYSVGIGQISSEVPQNLSASRPQDRQFILSSKKLLLSDSGFYLCAGEGLANYGYTFGSGTRLTVV.